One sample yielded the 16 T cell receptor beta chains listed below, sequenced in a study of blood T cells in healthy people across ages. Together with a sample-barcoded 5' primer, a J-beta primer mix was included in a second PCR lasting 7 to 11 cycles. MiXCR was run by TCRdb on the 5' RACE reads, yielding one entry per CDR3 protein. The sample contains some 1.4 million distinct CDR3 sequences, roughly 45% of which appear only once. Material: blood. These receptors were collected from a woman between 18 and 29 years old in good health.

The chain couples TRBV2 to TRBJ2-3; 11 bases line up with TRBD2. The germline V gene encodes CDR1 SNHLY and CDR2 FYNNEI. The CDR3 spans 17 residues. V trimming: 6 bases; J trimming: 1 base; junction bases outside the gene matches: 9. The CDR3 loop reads CASREILAGEGTDTQYF. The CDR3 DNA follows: TGTGCCAGCAGGGAGATACTAGCGGGGGAGGGCACAGATACGCAGTATTTT.

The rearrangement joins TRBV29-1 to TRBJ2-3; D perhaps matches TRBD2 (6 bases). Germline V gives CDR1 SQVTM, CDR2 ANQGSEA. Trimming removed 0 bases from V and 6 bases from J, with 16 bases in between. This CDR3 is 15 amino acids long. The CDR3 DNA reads TGCAGCGTTGAAGAGGACTACCAGGTACGGGATACGCAGTATTTT. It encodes CSVEEDYQVRDTQYF.

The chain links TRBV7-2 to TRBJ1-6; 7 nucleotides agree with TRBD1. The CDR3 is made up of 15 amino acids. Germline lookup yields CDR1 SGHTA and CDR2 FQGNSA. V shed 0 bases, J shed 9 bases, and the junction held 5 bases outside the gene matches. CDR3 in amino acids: CASSLAGQLGSPLHF. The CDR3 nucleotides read TGTGCCAGCAGCTTAGCGGGACAGCTTGGTTCACCCCTCCACTTT.

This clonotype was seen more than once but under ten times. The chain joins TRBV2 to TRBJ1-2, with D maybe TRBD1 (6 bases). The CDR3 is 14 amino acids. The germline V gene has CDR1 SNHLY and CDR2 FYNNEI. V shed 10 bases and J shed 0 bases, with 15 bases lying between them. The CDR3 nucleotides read TGTGCCACCCAGCCGGACAGTGCTAACTATGGCTACACCTTC. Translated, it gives CATQPDSANYGYTF.

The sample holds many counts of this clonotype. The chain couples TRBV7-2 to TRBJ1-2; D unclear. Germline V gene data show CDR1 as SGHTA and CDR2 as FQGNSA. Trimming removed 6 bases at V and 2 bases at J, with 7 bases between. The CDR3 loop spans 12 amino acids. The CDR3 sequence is CASSLVNYGYTF. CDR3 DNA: TGTGCCAGCAGTTTGGTCAACTATGGCTACACCTTC.

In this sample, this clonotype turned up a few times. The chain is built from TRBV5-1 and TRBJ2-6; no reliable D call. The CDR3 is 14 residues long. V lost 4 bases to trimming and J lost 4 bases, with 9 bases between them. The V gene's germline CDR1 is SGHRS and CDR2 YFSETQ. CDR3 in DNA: TGCGCCAGCAGCCCCCAAGGGGGGGCCAACGTCCTGACTTTC. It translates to CASSPQGGANVLTF.

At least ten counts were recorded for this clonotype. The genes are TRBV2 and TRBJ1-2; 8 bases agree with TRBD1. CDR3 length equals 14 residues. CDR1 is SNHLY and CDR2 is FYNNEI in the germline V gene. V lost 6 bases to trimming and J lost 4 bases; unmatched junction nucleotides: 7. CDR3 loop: CASSAQGASYGYTF. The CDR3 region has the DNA TGTGCCAGCAGCGCCCAGGGGGCGAGCTATGGCTACACCTTC.

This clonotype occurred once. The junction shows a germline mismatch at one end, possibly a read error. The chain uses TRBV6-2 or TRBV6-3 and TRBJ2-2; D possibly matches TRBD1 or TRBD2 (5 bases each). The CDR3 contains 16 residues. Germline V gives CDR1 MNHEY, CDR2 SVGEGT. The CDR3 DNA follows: TGTGCCAGTAGTTACTTCACGGGACCATCTCCGAGGGAGCTGTTTTTT. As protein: CASSYFTGPSPRELFF.

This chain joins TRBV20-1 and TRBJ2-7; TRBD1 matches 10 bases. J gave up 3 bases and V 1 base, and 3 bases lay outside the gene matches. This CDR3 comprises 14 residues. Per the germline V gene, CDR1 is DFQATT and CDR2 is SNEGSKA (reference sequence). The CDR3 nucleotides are TGCAGTGCTAGAGGACAGGGGGCTGACTACGAGCAGTACTTC. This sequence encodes CSARGQGADYEQYF.

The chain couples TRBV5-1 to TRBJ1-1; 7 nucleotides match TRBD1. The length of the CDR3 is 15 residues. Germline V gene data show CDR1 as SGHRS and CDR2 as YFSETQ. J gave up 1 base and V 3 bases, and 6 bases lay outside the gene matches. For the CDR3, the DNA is TGCGCCAGCAGCTCACAGGGGAGTAAGAACACTGAAGCTTTCTTT. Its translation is CASSSQGSKNTEAFF.

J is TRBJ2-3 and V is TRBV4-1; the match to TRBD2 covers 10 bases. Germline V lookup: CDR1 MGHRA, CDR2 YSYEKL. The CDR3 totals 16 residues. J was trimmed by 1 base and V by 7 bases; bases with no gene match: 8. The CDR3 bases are TGCGCCAGCACCCCATATCTAGCGGGAGGCACAGATACGCAGTATTTT. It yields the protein CASTPYLAGGTDTQYF.

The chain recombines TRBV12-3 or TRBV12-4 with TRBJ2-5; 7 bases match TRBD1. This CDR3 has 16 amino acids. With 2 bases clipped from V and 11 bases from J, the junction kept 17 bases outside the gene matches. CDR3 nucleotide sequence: TGTGCCAGCAGTTTAACCGGGACAGACTCGTACAATGAGCAGTACTTC. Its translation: CASSLTGTDSYNEQYF.

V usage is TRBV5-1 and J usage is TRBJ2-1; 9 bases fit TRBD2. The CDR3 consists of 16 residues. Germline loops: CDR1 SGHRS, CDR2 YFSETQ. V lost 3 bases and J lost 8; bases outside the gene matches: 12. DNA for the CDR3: TGCGCCAGCAGCTCGGACTCTAGCGGGGCGGGGCATGAGCAGTTCTTC. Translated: CASSSDSSGAGHEQFF.

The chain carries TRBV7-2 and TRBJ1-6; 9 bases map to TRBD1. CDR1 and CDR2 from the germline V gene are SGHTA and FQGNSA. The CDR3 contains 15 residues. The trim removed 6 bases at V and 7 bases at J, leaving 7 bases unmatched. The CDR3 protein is CASRPGTGNNSPLHF. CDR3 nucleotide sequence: TGTGCCAGCAGACCTGGGACAGGGAACAATTCACCCCTCCACTTT.

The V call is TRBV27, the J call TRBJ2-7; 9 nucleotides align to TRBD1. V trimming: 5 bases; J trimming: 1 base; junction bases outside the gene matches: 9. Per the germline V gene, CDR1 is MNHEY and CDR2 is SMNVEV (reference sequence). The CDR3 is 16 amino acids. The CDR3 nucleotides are TGTGCCAGCAGTCCCACCGGGACAGGGTCATCCTACGAGCAGTACTTC. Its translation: CASSPTGTGSSYEQYF.

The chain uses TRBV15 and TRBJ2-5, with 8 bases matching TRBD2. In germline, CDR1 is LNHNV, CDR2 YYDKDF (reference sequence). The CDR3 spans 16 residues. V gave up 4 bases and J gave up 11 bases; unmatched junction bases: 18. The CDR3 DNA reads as TGTGCCACCAGCAACCCAGCGGGAGCTACCTACAATGAGCAGTACTTC. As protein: CATSNPAGATYNEQYF. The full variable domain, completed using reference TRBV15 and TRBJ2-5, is DAMVIQNPRYQVTQFGKPVTLSCSQTLNHNVMYWYQQKSSQAPKLLFHYYDKDFNNEADTPDNFQSRRPNTSFCFLDIRSPGLGDTAMYLCATSNPAGATYNEQYFGPGTRLLVL.